One and the same sample provided the 15 T cell receptor beta chains below, sequenced in a study of cytomegalovirus exposure and HLA in healthy donors (dated by TCRdb to about 2017). Library creation used the immunoSEQ multiplex PCR assay. Not all clones reach the TCRdb copy of this immuneACCESS table, which keeps in-frame sequences only. Checked studies attribute under half of the gap to unresolved V genes and leave the rest unexplained. The sample table shows more than 75,000 clones, and around 94% are seen once. The ten biggest clones cover 0.67% of the sample. Sequencing input: PBMCs. These receptors all come from a man between 18 and 35 years old in good health and CMV-seronegative.

The chain is built from TRBV18 and TRBJ1-1; no reliable D call. Trimming took 4 bases from V and 7 from J, leaving 10 bases between them. Germline CDR1 reads KGHSH; CDR2 reads LQKENI. The CDR3 loop spans 12 amino acids. CDR3 coding DNA: TGTGCCAGCTCACGAGGCGGGTTTGAAGCTTTCTTT. Translation: CASSRGGFEAFF.

This chain joins TRBV6-1 and TRBJ1-1, with D perhaps matching TRBD1 (5 bases). V was trimmed by 2 bases and J by 3 bases, leaving 10 bases between them. The CDR3 length is 14 residues. Germline V CDR1 and CDR2: MNHNS, SASEGT. The CDR3 sequence is CASSERGGDTEAFF. As DNA, the CDR3 is TGTGCCAGCAGTGAACGCGGGGGAGACACTGAAGCTTTCTTT.

Regarding this clone: A read error may produce the germline difference seen at one junction end. The rearrangement uses TRBV4-2 and TRBJ2-7, with 11 bases matching TRBD2. Germline values: CDR1 LGHNA, CDR2 YNFKEQ. This CDR3 comprises 15 residues. CDR3 protein: CASSQDEGTSGSRNF. CDR3 DNA sequence: TGTGCCAGCAGCCAAGATGAAGGGACTAGCGGATCCCGGAACTTC.

This sequence joins TRBV4-1 and TRBJ2-7, with TRBD2 identical over 10 bases. Germline CDR1 and CDR2: MGHRA and YSYEKL. This CDR3 is 14 amino acids long. After removal of 4 bases from V and 4 bases from J, the junction contained 4 bases not matched to a gene. In DNA, the CDR3 is TGCGCCAGCAGCCCTACTAGCGGGGCGTACGAGCAGTACTTC. Translation: CASSPTSGAYEQYF.

V usage is TRBV25-1 and J usage is TRBJ1-2; D not certain. This CDR3 has 13 amino acids. V was clipped by 2 bases and J by 7 bases, with 11 bases between them. Germline CDR1 reads MGHDK; CDR2 reads SYGVNS. The CDR3 reads CASSETAGSGYTF. DNA for the CDR3: TGTGCCAGCAGTGAAACGGCGGGTAGTGGCTACACCTTC.

A single count supports this clone. The rearrangement links TRBV7-9 to TRBJ2-5, with D uncertain. The CDR3 runs to 12 residues. V shed 4 bases and J shed 2 bases, with 5 bases lying between them. CDR1 SEHNR and CDR2 FQNEAQ come from the germline V gene (reference sequence). The CDR3 sequence is CASSSLQETQYF. CDR3 coding DNA: TGTGCCAGCAGCTCACTACAAGAGACCCAGTACTTC.

This rearrangement joins TRBV27 to TRBJ1-1; the match to TRBD1 covers 7 bases. The germline V gene has CDR1 MNHEY and CDR2 SMNVEV (reference sequence). V lost 2 bases to trimming and J lost 4 bases; unmatched junction nucleotides: 1. The CDR3 spans 13 residues. This chain's CDR3 is CASSLAGGTEAFF. The CDR3, as DNA: TGTGCCAGCAGTTTAGCAGGGGGCACTGAAGCTTTCTTT.

The V and J genes are TRBV28 and TRBJ1-2, with TRBD1 identical over 7 bases. The CDR3 length is 16 residues. CDR1 MDHEN and CDR2 SYDVKM come from the germline V gene. J lost 4 bases, V lost 1 base, and 9 bases had no gene match. The CDR3 DNA reads TGTGCCAGCAGTTTATATGATCGTAGGGACAGCTATGGCTACACCTTC. Amino acids: CASSLYDRRDSYGYTF.

The chain is built from TRBV11-3 and TRBJ2-1; no definite D call. Trimming cost V 7 bases and J 0 bases, with 13 bases left between them. The CDR3 runs 15 residues. The germline V gene encodes CDR1 SGHNT and CDR2 YENEEA. The CDR3 region is CASTLGGGSYNEQFF. The CDR3 DNA sequence: TGTGCCAGCACCCTAGGCGGCGGCTCCTACAATGAGCAGTTCTTC. The whole variable domain, filled in from reference TRBV11-3 and TRBJ2-1, reads EAGVVQSPRYKIIEKKQPVAFWCNPISGHNTLYWYLQNLGQGPELLIRYENEEAVDDSQLPKDRFSAERLKGVDSTLKIQPAELGDSAVYLCASTLGGGSYNEQFFGPGTRLTVL.

J is TRBJ2-1 and V is TRBV10-1; maybe TRBD2 (6 bases). V was shortened by 7 bases and J by 0 bases, with 22 bases between the two germline ends. The CDR3 contains 18 residues. Germline V gives CDR1 WNHNN, CDR2 SYGVQD (reference sequence). The CDR3 loop is CASNNTEVGLSSYNEQFF. CDR3 DNA: TGCGCCAGCAATAACACGGAGGTGGGACTCTCCTCCTACAATGAGCAGTTCTTC.

Only one count was recorded for this clone. The rearrangement uses TRBV12-5 and TRBJ1-2, with unresolved D. V lost 2 bases and J 4 bases, leaving 5 bases between the germline ends. This CDR3 is built from 12 residues. The germline CDR1 and CDR2 sequences are LGHNT and FRNRAP. The CDR3 coding sequence is TGTGCTAGTGGTTTGCCTTCCTATGGCTACACCTTC. This sequence encodes CASGLPSYGYTF.

J is TRBJ1-3 and V is TRBV18; no definite D call. CDR1 KGHSH and CDR2 LQKENI come from the germline V gene. The V end was cut by 4 bases, the J end by 0 bases, with 13 bases between. The CDR3 has 16 amino acids. The CDR3 bases are TGTGCCAGCTCACTCAGCGGTTCCAACTCTGGAAACACCATATATTTT. Translating gives CASSLSGSNSGNTIYF. Combining the CDR3 with reference TRBV18 and TRBJ1-3 gives the whole variable domain NAGVMQNPRHLVRRRGQEARLRCSPMKGHSHVYWYRQLPEEGLKFMVYLQKENIIDESGMPKERFSAEFPKEGPSILRIQQVVRGDSAAYFCASSLSGSNSGNTIYFGEGSWLTVV.

This rearrangement joins TRBV7-2 to TRBJ1-2; D unclear. The CDR3 length is 13 residues. The V and J ends lost 5 bases and 2 bases respectively, with 9 bases between them. Germline CDR1 and CDR2: SGHTA and FQGNSA. The CDR3 DNA sequence: TGTGCCAGCAGCGCCCTCGGGAACTATGGCTACACCTTC. Translation: CASSALGNYGYTF.

The chain employs TRBV28 and TRBJ2-3; 10 positions agree with TRBD2. The V and J ends lost 7 bases and 4 bases, in that order; junction bases with no gene match: 5. This CDR3 is 14 amino acids long. Germline V gene sequence: CDR1 MDHEN, CDR2 SYDVKM. The CDR3 DNA reads as TGTGCCAGCACCCTAGCGGGAGCGGCAGATACGCAGTATTTT. Its protein product is CASTLAGAADTQYF.

The CDR3 sequence is CASSLSQLSNYGYTF. Written as DNA, the CDR3 is TGTGCCAGCAGCTTAAGTCAGTTATCTAACTATGGCTACACCTTC. The chain employs TRBV7-9 and TRBJ1-2; D remains unclear. Germline CDR1 SEHNR, CDR2 FQNEAQ (reference sequence). This CDR3 region has 15 residues. V was shortened by 2 bases and J by 0 bases, with 10 bases between the two germline ends. Combining the CDR3 with reference TRBV7-9 and TRBJ1-2 gives the whole variable domain DTGVSQNPRHKITKRGQNVTFRCDPISEHNRLYWYRQTLGQGPEFLTYFQNEAQLEKSRLLSDRFSAERPKGSFSTLEIQRTEQGDSAMYLCASSLSQLSNYGYTFGSGTRLTVV.